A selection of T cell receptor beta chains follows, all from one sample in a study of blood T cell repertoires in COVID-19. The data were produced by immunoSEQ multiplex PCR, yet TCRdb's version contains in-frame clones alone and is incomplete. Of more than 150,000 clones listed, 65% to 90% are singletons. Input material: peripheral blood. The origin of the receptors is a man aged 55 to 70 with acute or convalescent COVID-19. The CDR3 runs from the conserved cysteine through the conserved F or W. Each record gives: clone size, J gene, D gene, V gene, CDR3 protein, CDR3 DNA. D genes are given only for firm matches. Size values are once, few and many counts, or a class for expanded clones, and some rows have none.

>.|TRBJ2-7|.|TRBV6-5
CASSSAYEQYF
TGTGCCAGCAGTTCCGCCTACGAGCAGTACTTC
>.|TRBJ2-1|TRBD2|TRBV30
CAWRQGLAGNWYNEQFF
TGTGCCTGGAGGCAGGGACTAGCGGGGAATTGGTACAATGAGCAGTTCTTC
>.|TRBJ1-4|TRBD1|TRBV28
CASSTTGVGEKLFF
TGTGCCAGCAGCACGACAGGGGTCGGTGAAAAACTGTTTTTT
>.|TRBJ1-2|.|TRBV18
CASAPGTRDGYTF
TGTGCCAGCGCCCCCGGGACAAGAGATGGCTACACCTTC
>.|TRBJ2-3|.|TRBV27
CASSLSPGLITDTQYF
TGTGCCAGCAGTTTATCTCCGGGACTCATCACAGATACGCAGTATTTT
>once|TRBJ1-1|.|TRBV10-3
CAISVKQGMNTEAFF
TGTGCCATCAGTGTAAAACAGGGCATGAACACTGAAGCTTTCTTT
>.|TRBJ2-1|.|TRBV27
CASSLAGMNEQFF
TGTGCCAGCAGTTTAGCGGGAATGAATGAGCAGTTCTTC
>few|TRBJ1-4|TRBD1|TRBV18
CASSPRTGGSEKLFF
TGTGCCAGCTCACCCCGGACAGGGGGCAGTGAAAAACTGTTTTTT
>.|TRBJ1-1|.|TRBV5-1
CASSLGPLNTEAFF
TGCGCCAGCAGCTTGGGGCCCTTGAACACTGAAGCTTTCTTT
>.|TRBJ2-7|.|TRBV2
CASSERIGSGYF
TGTGCCAGCAGTGAAAGAATTGGGTCGGGGTACTTC
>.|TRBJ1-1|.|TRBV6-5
CASRPPRALNTEAFF
TGTGCCAGCAGGCCCCCCAGGGCACTGAACACTGAAGCTTTCTTT
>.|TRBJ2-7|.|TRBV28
CASYSGTISYEQYF
TGTGCCAGCTACTCCGGGACAATCTCCTACGAGCAGTACTTC
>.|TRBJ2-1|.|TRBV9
CASSVGQTSWLNEQFF
TGTGCCAGCAGCGTAGGACAAACCTCGTGGCTCAATGAGCAGTTCTTC
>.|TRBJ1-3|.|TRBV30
CAWSVYGSSGNTIYF
TGTGCCTGGAGTGTCTACGGGAGCTCTGGAAACACCATATATTTT
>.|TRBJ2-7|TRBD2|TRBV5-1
CASSLGGSSYEQYF
TGCGCCAGCAGCTTGGGCGGGAGCTCCTACGAGCAGTACTTC
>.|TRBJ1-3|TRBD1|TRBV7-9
CASSRGQAGNTIYF
TGTGCCAGCAGCCGGGGACAGGCCGGAAACACCATATATTTT
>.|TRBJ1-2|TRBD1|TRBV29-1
CSVGRQGRFYGYTF
TGCAGCGTAGGTCGACAGGGGCGTTTCTATGGCTACACCTTC
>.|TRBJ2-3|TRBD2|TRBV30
CASLRTSGSLNTQYF
TGTGCCTCCCTTAGGACTAGCGGGAGTTTAAATACGCAGTATTTT
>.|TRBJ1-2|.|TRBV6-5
CASSSPTSGYGYTF
TGTGCCAGCAGTTCCCCGACTAGCGGTTATGGCTACACCTTC
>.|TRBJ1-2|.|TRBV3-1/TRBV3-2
CASSQVPGDGGYTF
TGTGCCAGCAGCCAAGTACCAGGGGATGGAGGCTACACCTTC
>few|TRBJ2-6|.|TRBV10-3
CAIKDWASGANVLTF
TGTGCCATCAAGGATTGGGCCTCTGGGGCCAACGTCCTGACTTTC
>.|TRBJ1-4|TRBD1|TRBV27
CASSLFPDRGRGEKLFF
TGTGCCAGCAGTTTATTCCCCGACAGGGGCCGAGGAGAAAAACTGTTTTTT
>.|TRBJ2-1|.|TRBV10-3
CAISESGTTDYNEQFF
TGTGCCATCAGTGAGTCCGGCACTACCGACTACAATGAGCAGTTCTTC
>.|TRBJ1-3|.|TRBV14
CASSSTQGPGNTIYF
TGTGCCAGCAGCTCCACGCAGGGGCCGGGAAACACCATATATTTT
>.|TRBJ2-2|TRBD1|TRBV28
CASMVTGTGVHGELFF
TGTGCCAGCATGGTTACCGGGACAGGGGTCCACGGGGAGCTGTTTTTT
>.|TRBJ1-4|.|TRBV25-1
CASSEGAREKLFF
TGTGCCAGCAGTGAGGGGGCGCGGGAAAAACTGTTTTTT
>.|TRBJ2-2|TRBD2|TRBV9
CASSVSLLAGGPEGGELFF
TGTGCCAGCAGCGTATCCCTACTAGCGGGAGGGCCGGAGGGCGGGGAGCTGTTTTTT
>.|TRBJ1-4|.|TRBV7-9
CASSQRTGTNEKLFF
TGTGCCAGCAGCCAAAGAACAGGGACGAATGAAAAACTGTTTTTT
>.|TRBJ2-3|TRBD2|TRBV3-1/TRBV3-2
CASSPLAGPSTDTQYF
TGTGCCAGCAGCCCTCTAGCGGGACCAAGCACAGATACGCAGTATTTT
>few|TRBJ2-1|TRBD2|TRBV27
CASRGRENLNEQFF
TGTGCCAGCCGGGGGAGGGAGAACCTTAATGAGCAGTTCTTC
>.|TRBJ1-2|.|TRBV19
CASSIPGVGYTF
TGTGCCAGTAGTATTCCCGGGGTCGGCTACACCTTC
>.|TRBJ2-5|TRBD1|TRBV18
CASSPISGQYQETQYF
TGTGCCAGCTCACCAATTTCGGGACAGTACCAAGAGACCCAGTACTTC
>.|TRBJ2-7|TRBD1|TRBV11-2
CASSLGWDRGRFYEQYF
TGTGCCAGCAGCCTAGGCTGGGACAGGGGGCGATTCTACGAGCAGTACTTC
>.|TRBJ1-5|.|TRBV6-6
CASSDTMPQHF
TGTGCCAGCAGTGACACGATGCCCCAGCATTTT
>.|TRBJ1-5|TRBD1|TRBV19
CASSRGQGDSNQPQHF
TGTGCCAGTAGTAGGGGACAGGGGGACAGCAATCAGCCCCAGCATTTT
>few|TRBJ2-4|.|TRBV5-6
CASSFRQLAKNIQYF
TGTGCCAGCAGCTTCAGACAGTTAGCCAAAAACATTCAGTACTTC
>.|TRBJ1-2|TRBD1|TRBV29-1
CSVVLGTGGYGYTF
TGCAGCGTTGTACTCGGGACAGGGGGCTATGGCTACACCTTC
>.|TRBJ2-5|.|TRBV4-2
CASSQEEQGLGGVFETQYF
TGTGCCAGCAGCCAAGAAGAACAAGGATTGGGGGGAGTGTTTGAGACCCAGTACTTC
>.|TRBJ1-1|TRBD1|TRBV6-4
CATSGGRGPNRRNTEAFF
TGTGCCACCTCGGGGGGGAGGGGGCCAAATAGACGGAACACTGAAGCTTTCTTT
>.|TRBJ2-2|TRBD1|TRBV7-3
CASSLDRETTGELFF
TGTGCCAGCAGCCTCGACAGGGAAACCACCGGGGAGCTGTTTTTT
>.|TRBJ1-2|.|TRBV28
CASSPDINYGYTF
TGTGCCAGCAGTCCAGATATAAACTATGGCTACACCTTC
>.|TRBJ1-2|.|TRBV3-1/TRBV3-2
CASSQRGNDYGYTF
TGTGCCAGCAGCCAAAGGGGGAACGACTATGGCTACACCTTC
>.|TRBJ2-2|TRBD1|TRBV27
CASRSHGQGVNTGELFF
TGTGCCAGCAGATCTCATGGACAGGGGGTTAATACCGGGGAGCTGTTTTTT
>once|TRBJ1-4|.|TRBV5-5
CASSFDVGGTNEKLFF
TGTGCCAGCAGCTTCGATGTCGGGGGAACTAATGAAAAACTGTTTTTT
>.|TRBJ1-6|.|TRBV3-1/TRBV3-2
CASSQGAKNNSPLHF
TGTGCCAGCAGCCAGGGGGCAAAAAATAATTCACCCCTCCACTTT
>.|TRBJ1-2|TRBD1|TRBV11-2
CASSPIDRGVGYGYTF
TGTGCCAGCAGCCCGATTGACAGGGGCGTCGGCTATGGCTACACCTTC
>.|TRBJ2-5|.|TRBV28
CASSLAWGRETQYF
TGTGCCAGCAGTTTAGCATGGGGGCGGGAGACCCAGTACTTC
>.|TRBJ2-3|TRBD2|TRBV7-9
CASSLKEREGRDTQYF
TGTGCCAGCAGCTTAAAGGAGCGGGAGGGCCGGGATACGCAGTATTTT
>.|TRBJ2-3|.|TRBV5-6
CASSFWGGDPTDTQYF
TGTGCCAGCAGCTTCTGGGGCGGGGACCCCACAGATACGCAGTATTTT
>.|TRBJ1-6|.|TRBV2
CASRAGDSPLHF
TGTGCCAGCCGGGCAGGGGATTCACCCCTCCACTTT
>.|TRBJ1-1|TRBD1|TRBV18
CASSPGTGQNTEAFF
TGTGCCAGCTCGCCCGGGACAGGGCAGAACACTGAAGCTTTCTTT
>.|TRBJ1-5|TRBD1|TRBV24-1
CATSDPSGQGDQPQHF
TGTGCCACCAGTGATCCCTCGGGACAGGGGGATCAGCCCCAGCATTTT
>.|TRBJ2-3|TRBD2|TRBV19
CASRLAGGRTDTQYF
TGTGCCAGCCGACTAGCGGGCGGTCGCACAGATACGCAGTATTTT
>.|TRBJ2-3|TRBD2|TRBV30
CAWSGGRADTQYF
TGTGCCTGGAGTGGCGGGAGGGCAGATACGCAGTATTTT
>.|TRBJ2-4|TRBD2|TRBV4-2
CASSQGGLAGENIQYF
TGTGCCAGCAGCCAAGGCGGACTAGCGGGAGAAAACATTCAGTACTTC
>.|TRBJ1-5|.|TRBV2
CASRGQISNQPQHF
TGTGCCAGCAGAGGACAGATTAGCAATCAGCCCCAGCATTTT
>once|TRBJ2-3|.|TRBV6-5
CASTRVTDTQYF
TGTGCCAGCACCAGGGTAACAGATACGCAGTATTTT
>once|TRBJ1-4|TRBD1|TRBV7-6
CASSLRRQGYNEKLFF
TGTGCCAGCAGCTTAAGACGACAGGGGTATAATGAAAAACTGTTTTTT
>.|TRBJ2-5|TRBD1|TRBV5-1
CASSPGDREETQYF
TGCGCCAGCAGCCCCGGGGACAGGGAAGAGACCCAGTACTTC